This T cell receptor beta chain was captured by sequencing in a study of cytomegalovirus exposure and HLA in healthy donors. At the level of the study: A data release that came early held roughly 85 million unique TCRs from HLA-typed donors.

A multiplex PCR was run with 60 Vbeta primers and 13 Jbeta primers. TCRdb's copy holds only in-frame clones and misses some; the assay was immunoSEQ multiplex PCR. This sample yields some 150,000 clones, of which around three quarters are seen a single time; 2.5% to 3.5% belongs to the top ten. V lost 7 bases, J lost 7 bases, and 4 bases stayed unmatched. CDR1 and CDR2 from the germline V gene are LNHDA and SQIVND (reference sequence). This CDR3 comprises 12 residues. This receptor was taken from a man aged 40-55 years in good health and CMV-seropositive. This chain connects TRBV19 to TRBJ2-1, with TRBD2 identical over 7 bases. Source material: PBMCs. The CDR3 is CASIGGGNEQFF. The CDR3 DNA sequence: TGTGCCAGTATTGGGGGGGGGAATGAGCAGTTCTTC.